These 31 T cell receptor beta chains were sequenced from one sample in a study of early T cells in non-severe SARS-CoV-2 infection. TCRdb re-called the 5' RACE reads with MiXCR, one entry per CDR3 protein. The data show tens of thousands of distinct CDR3 sequences, with 5% to 7.5% seen just once and about 5.8% held by the top ten. This material consisted of whole blood, taken at baseline. The receptors come from an adult who was a healthcare worker with PCR-confirmed SARS-CoV-2 infection or an uninfected control (not recorded which).

This clonotype appeared many times. The rearrangement uses TRBV20-1 and TRBJ2-3; possible D gene TRBD2, 6 bases. V lost 3 bases and J 0 bases, leaving 10 bases between the germline ends. There are 14 residues in the CDR3. Germline V gives CDR1 DFQATT, CDR2 SNEGSKA (reference sequence). CDR3 bases: TGCAGTGCTAGGGTGGGACTGAGCACAGATACGCAGTATTTT. Translation: CSARVGLSTDTQYF.

This clonotype was counted a few times. This sequence joins TRBV9 and TRBJ1-2, with D unresolved. Trimming stripped 2 bases from V and 3 bases from J, with 8 bases between. Germline V gene sequence: CDR1 SGDLS, CDR2 YYNGEE. The CDR3 covers 13 residues. The CDR3 here is CASSVGRDYGYTF. The CDR3 DNA reads as TGTGCCAGCAGCGTGGGTAGAGACTATGGCTACACCTTC.

The rearrangement links TRBV28 to TRBJ2-1; D is ambiguous. Trimming left V 2 bases short and J 8 bases short, with 7 bases between. CDR3 length: 12 amino acids. CDR1 is MDHEN, CDR2 SYDVKM, per germline. The CDR3 reads CASSLVSYEQFF. The CDR3 nucleotides are TGTGCCAGCAGTTTAGTGAGCTATGAGCAGTTCTTC.

The sample holds many counts of this clonotype. The rearrangement links TRBV24-1 to TRBJ2-5, with 8 positions matching TRBD1. V shed 3 bases, J shed 5 bases, and the junction held 7 bases outside the gene matches. CDR3 size: 15 residues. The germline V gene has CDR1 KGHDR and CDR2 SFDVKD. The DNA of the CDR3 is TGTGCCACCAGTGATCCCAGGGGGCCGGCGGAGACCCAGTACTTC. It yields the protein CATSDPRGPAETQYF.

Worth noting for this clonotype: Possible read error: a much larger clone is one base away. V and J are TRBV7-6 and TRBJ2-3; D gene unclear. The CDR3 has 16 residues. The germline gives CDR1 SGHVS, CDR2 FNYEAQ. CDR3 loop: CACSQTHRSSTDTQYF. The CDR3 DNA reads TGTGCCTGCAGTCAGACCCACCGTTCTAGCACAGATACGCAGTATTTT.

This clonotype has a handful of counts. The genes are TRBV11-1 and TRBJ2-5; 11 nucleotides align to TRBD2. CDR3 size: 15 residues. The V segment lost 8 bases and the J segment 2 bases; nucleotides outside the gene matches: 7. Per the germline V gene, CDR1 is SGHAT and CDR2 is FQDESV (reference sequence). The CDR3 nucleotides read TGTGCCAGCGGGGAGGGACTAGCGGTACAAGAGACCCAGTACTTC. Residues: CASGEGLAVQETQYF.

In this sample, this clonotype turned up many times. The chain links TRBV2 to TRBJ2-3, with D perhaps TRBD1 (5 bases). V was trimmed by 2 bases and J by 1 base, leaving 13 bases between them. This CDR3 is built from 16 residues. Germline CDR1 SNHLY, CDR2 FYNNEI. CDR3 nucleotides: TGTGCCAGCAGTGAACAGGGAAGTTTCGGCACAGATACGCAGTATTTT. Translated, it gives CASSEQGSFGTDTQYF.

This clonotype was counted at least ten times. This chain joins TRBV7-8 and TRBJ2-3, with TRBD2 identical over 12 bases. Germline loops: CDR1 SGHVS, CDR2 FQNEAQ. The length of the CDR3 is 16 residues. Trimming at V came to 0 bases and at J to 7 bases, leaving 5 bases not matched to a gene. CDR3 loop: CASSLAGLAGPHTQYF. In nucleotides, the CDR3 is TGTGCCAGCAGCTTAGCCGGACTAGCGGGGCCGCATACGCAGTATTTT.

This sequence joins TRBV7-2 and TRBJ2-7; D uncertain. The germline V gene has CDR1 SGHTA and CDR2 FQGNSA. With 2 bases removed from V and 2 bases from J, the gap between germline ends came to 10 bases. The CDR3 extends over 14 amino acids. CDR3 nucleotide sequence: TGTGCCAGCAGCTTATTCCCTGGGGCCTACGAGCAGTACTTC. Its protein is CASSLFPGAYEQYF.

There are many counts of this clonotype. This rearrangement joins TRBV14 to TRBJ2-2, with 8 bases identical to TRBD1. This CDR3 is built from 16 residues. Germline CDR1 is SGHDN and CDR2 is FVKESK. The J segment lost 6 bases and the V segment lost 2 bases, leaving 8 bases of the junction unmatched. The CDR3 is CASSQRRQGRSGELFF. CDR3 DNA: TGTGCCAGCAGCCAACGGAGACAGGGGAGATCCGGGGAGCTGTTTTTT.

The chain combines TRBV20-1 with TRBJ2-3; D perhaps matches TRBD1 (5 bases). The CDR3 loop spans 13 amino acids. The V gene's germline CDR1 is DFQATT and CDR2 SNEGSKA (reference sequence). The V end was cut by 3 bases, the J end by 5 bases, with 12 bases between. CDR3 bases: TGCAGTGCTAGGAGTGTGGGGCAAGATACGCAGTATTTT. Encoded protein: CSARSVGQDTQYF.

The chain employs TRBV9 and TRBJ1-5; maybe TRBD1 (5 bases). CDR1 is SGDLS and CDR2 is YYNGEE in the germline V gene. Trimming shortened V by 3 bases and J by 0 bases, and 13 bases separated the two germline ends. CDR3 length equals 16 residues. CDR3: CASSEGVTISNQPQHF. CDR3 sequence (DNA): TGTGCCAGCAGCGAAGGGGTCACCATTAGCAATCAGCCCCAGCATTTT.

This clonotype came up a few times. The chain employs TRBV12-3 or TRBV12-4 and TRBJ2-3; no reliable D call. Trimming shortened V by 8 bases and J by 2 bases, and 14 bases separated the two germline ends. The CDR3 is made up of 14 amino acids. In nucleotides, the CDR3 is TGTGCCAGCTCCGACGCACTAAACACAGATACGCAGTATTTT. Protein sequence: CASSDALNTDTQYF.

This chain joins TRBV6-2 or TRBV6-3 and TRBJ2-7, with D unresolved. CDR1 and CDR2 (germline): MNHEY, SVGEGT. V lost 5 bases to trimming and J lost 2 bases, with 16 bases between them. The CDR3 loop spans 15 amino acids. The CDR3 loop reads CASSMLQEGPYEQYF. The CDR3, as DNA: TGTGCCAGCAGTATGTTGCAGGAAGGACCCTACGAGCAGTACTTC.

V gene TRBV3-1 combines with J gene TRBJ2-1, with 13 bases identical to TRBD2. This CDR3 has 16 amino acids. The V and J ends lost 1 base and 9 bases, in that order; junction bases with no gene match: 6. Germline CDR1 and CDR2: LGHDT and YNNKEL (reference sequence). The DNA for the CDR3 is TGTGCCAGCAGCCAAGTTACTAGCGGGGGGGCAAGTGAGCAGTTCTTC. It specifies CASSQVTSGGASEQFF.

J is TRBJ2-7 and V is TRBV28; D is tentatively TRBD1 or TRBD2 (5 bases each). Trimming took off 6 bases at V and 4 bases at J, with 13 bases between the two ends. The CDR3 is 13 amino acids. In germline, CDR1 is MDHEN, CDR2 SYDVKM. CDR3 in DNA: TGTGCCAGCAGCAAGGGACGGGGTTACGAGCAGTACTTC. Translation: CASSKGRGYEQYF.

This clonotype came up many times. This chain connects TRBV20-1 to TRBJ2-3; D gene unclear. V shed 1 base and J shed 6 bases, with 8 bases lying between them. Per germline, CDR1 DFQATT and CDR2 SNEGSKA (reference sequence). CDR3 length: 12 amino acids. The CDR3 nucleotides are TGCAGTGCTAGAGCGGAGTTGGATACGCAGTATTTT. This sequence encodes CSARAELDTQYF.

This clonotype was seen a handful of times. The chain uses TRBV4-3 and TRBJ1-5; D is possibly TRBD1 (5 bases). Trimming stripped 1 base from V and 7 bases from J, with 8 bases between. The CDR3 extends over 13 amino acids. The germline CDR1 and CDR2 sequences are LGHNA and YSLEER. The CDR3 bases are TGCGCCAGCAGCCAAGGTGGGGGACAGCCCCAGCATTTT. Translating gives CASSQGGGQPQHF.

This clonotype was picked up a small number of times. The chain uses TRBV4-3 and TRBJ2-7; 9 nucleotides line up with TRBD1. Germline trimming cut 0 bases from V and 6 bases from J; bases unmatched to any gene: 6. The CDR3 length is 15 residues. From germline, CDR1 is LGHNA and CDR2 YSLEER. As DNA, the CDR3 is TGCGCCAGCAGCCAAGATTCCGGGACAGGGTTCGAGCAGTACTTC. This sequence encodes CASSQDSGTGFEQYF.

The chain has TRBV18 and TRBJ2-5, with D possibly being TRBD1 (6 bases). The germline V and J ends were trimmed by 2 bases and 2 bases, with 9 bases remaining between them. The CDR3 extends over 14 amino acids. Germline loops: CDR1 KGHSH, CDR2 LQKENI. In nucleotides, the CDR3 is TGTGCCAGCTCACCAATACAGGGTCAAGAGACCCAGTACTTC. This translates into CASSPIQGQETQYF. Variable domain in full (rest from reference TRBV18 and TRBJ2-5): NAGVMQNPRHLVRRRGQEARLRCSPMKGHSHVYWYRQLPEEGLKFMVYLQKENIIDESGMPKERFSAEFPKEGPSILRIQQVVRGDSAAYFCASSPIQGQETQYFGPGTRLLVL.

This clonotype was detected ten times or more. This rearrangement joins TRBV5-1 to TRBJ2-1; 7 nucleotides agree with TRBD2. V lost 4 bases and J lost 0; bases outside the gene matches: 19. The CDR3 sequence is 20 residues long. Germline V gives CDR1 SGHRS, CDR2 YFSETQ. CDR3 protein: CASSPSPASGPLSSYNEQFF. The CDR3 DNA follows: TGCGCCAGCAGCCCATCCCCCGCTAGCGGACCATTGAGCTCCTACAATGAGCAGTTCTTC.

This clonotype was recorded many times. The V and J genes are TRBV20-1 and TRBJ2-7; TRBD1 aligns across 7 bases. Trimming at V came to 5 bases and at J to 2 bases, leaving 9 bases not matched to a gene. There are 14 residues in the CDR3. CDR1 and CDR2 (germline): DFQATT, SNEGSKA (reference sequence). The CDR3 protein is CSALDRMTPYEQYF. CDR3 DNA: TGCAGTGCTCTGGACAGGATGACCCCCTACGAGCAGTACTTC.

CDR3 amino acids: CASISTGPAETQYF. The CDR3 region has the DNA TGTGCCAGCATTAGCACAGGCCCGGCGGAGACCCAGTACTTC. The rearrangement links TRBV6-5 to TRBJ2-5, with D maybe TRBD1 (5 bases). This CDR3 has 14 residues. Trimming pared 7 bases from V and 5 bases from J, leaving 17 bases between. Per the germline V gene, CDR1 is MNHEY and CDR2 is SVGAGI.

This clonotype was found many times. This chain uses TRBV7-6 with TRBJ2-1; D remains ambiguous. V was trimmed by 4 bases and J by 4 bases, leaving 8 bases between them. The CDR3 length is 13 residues. Per germline, CDR1 SGHVS and CDR2 FNYEAQ. CDR3 residues: CASSSLGYNEQFF. The CDR3 coding sequence is TGTGCCAGCAGCTCCCTAGGGTACAATGAGCAGTTCTTC.

This clonotype showed up just a few times. The chain couples TRBV4-3 to TRBJ2-7; D might be TRBD2 (5 bases). This CDR3 has 18 amino acids. Trimming took 0 bases from V and 4 from J, leaving 22 bases between them. Germline V CDR1 and CDR2: LGHNA, YSLEER. The CDR3 sequence: CASSQDLIARTEAYEQYF. CDR3 DNA sequence: TGCGCCAGCAGCCAAGATTTAATCGCGAGGACGGAGGCTTACGAGCAGTACTTC.

This clonotype was counted many times. The chain carries TRBV7-2 and TRBJ2-1; 10 bases line up with TRBD2. V trimming: 5 bases; J trimming: 8 bases; junction bases outside the gene matches: 3. This CDR3 comprises 13 residues. The germline CDR1 and CDR2 sequences are SGHTA and FQGNSA. In DNA, the CDR3 is TGTGCCAGCAGCATCCTAGCGGGGGATGAGCAGTTCTTC. This sequence encodes CASSILAGDEQFF.

At least ten counts were recorded for this clonotype. V is TRBV7-9 and J is TRBJ2-1, with D possibly matching TRBD2 (5 bases). The V end was cut by 3 bases, the J end by 7 bases, with 7 bases between. The CDR3 runs to 12 residues. Germline V gene data show CDR1 as SEHNR and CDR2 as FQNEAQ (reference sequence). CDR3 residues: CASSLGRNEQFF. The CDR3, as DNA: TGTGCCAGCAGCTTGGGGAGAAATGAGCAGTTCTTC.

This clonotype has a handful of counts. The genes are TRBV5-1 and TRBJ2-7; the D call may be TRBD1 or TRBD2 (5 bases each). The CDR3 sequence is 12 residues long. Per the germline V gene, CDR1 is SGHRS and CDR2 is YFSETQ. Trimming left V 7 bases short and J 7 bases short, with 15 bases between. The DNA for the CDR3 is TGCGCCAGCCGACTGGGACCGGGGGAGCAGTACTTC. Encoded protein: CASRLGPGEQYF.

Ten or more counts support this clonotype. The chain joins TRBV7-9 to TRBJ2-3; D remains unclear. V was clipped by 0 bases and J by 0 bases, with 10 bases between them. There are 16 residues in the CDR3. Germline loops: CDR1 SEHNR, CDR2 FQNEAQ (reference sequence). The CDR3 nucleotides are TGTGCCAGCAGCTTAGCGTCGGCGGCAAGCACAGATACGCAGTATTTT. Amino acid sequence: CASSLASAASTDTQYF.

Regarding this clonotype: Just one base apart from a much larger clone, this may be a read error. This chain connects TRBV20-1 to TRBJ2-1; D is tentatively TRBD1 or TRBD2 (5 bases each). Germline V lookup: CDR1 DFQATT, CDR2 SNEGSKA (reference sequence). The CDR3 runs 16 residues. As DNA, the CDR3 is TGCAGTGCTAGCTGGGGCGTTGCGGACTCCTACAATGAGCAGCTCTTC. Protein: CSASWGVADSYNEQLF.

This clonotype appeared a few times. A read error may explain this, as a much larger clone is one base away. J is TRBJ2-7 and V is TRBV21-1; TRBD1, the table's D call, was not compared with the DNA. TRBV21-1 is a recognized pseudogene. This CDR3 has 19 residues. For the CDR3, the DNA is TGTGCCAGCAGCAACACGGCAAACCTACCAGTCGACAGGAATTACGAGCAGTACTTC. Translating it yields CASSNTANLPVDRNYEQYF.